This T cell receptor beta chain appears in the sequencing data of a study of T cell changes during pregnancy in multiple sclerosis. Sequenced by immunoSEQ multiplex PCR; TCRdb stores in-frame clones only, minus some. Here the sample spans some 140,000 clones, about 95% being singletons. The V gene lost 5 bases and the J gene lost 6 bases, with 26 bases spanning the gap. The germline CDR1 and CDR2 sequences are PRHDT and FYEKMQ (reference sequence). The CDR3 has 18 amino acids. The sequencing here drew on peripheral blood, taken after pregnancy. This rearrangement joins TRBV13 to TRBJ2-1, with D tentatively TRBD2 (6 bases). The receptor comes from a female donor with multiple sclerosis, enrolled in a pregnancy study. The CDR3 DNA reads TGTGCCAGCAGCGGATGGGGGGAATTTCGGGCCCCAAGCAATGAGCAGTTCTTC. Translated, it gives CASSGWGEFRAPSNEQFF.